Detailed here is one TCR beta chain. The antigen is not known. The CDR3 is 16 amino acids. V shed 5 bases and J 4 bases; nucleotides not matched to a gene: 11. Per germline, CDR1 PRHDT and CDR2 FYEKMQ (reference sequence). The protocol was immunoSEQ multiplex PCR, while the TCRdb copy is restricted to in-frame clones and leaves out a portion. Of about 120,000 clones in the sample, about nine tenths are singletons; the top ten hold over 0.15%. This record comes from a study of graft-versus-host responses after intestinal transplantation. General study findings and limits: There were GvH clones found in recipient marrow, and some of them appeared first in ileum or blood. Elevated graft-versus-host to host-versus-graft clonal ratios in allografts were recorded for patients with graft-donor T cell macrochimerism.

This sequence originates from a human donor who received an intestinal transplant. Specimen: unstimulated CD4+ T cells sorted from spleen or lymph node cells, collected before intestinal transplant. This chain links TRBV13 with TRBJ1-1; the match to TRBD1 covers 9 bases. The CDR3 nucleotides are TGTGCCAGCAGCCTCCGGACAGGGGTGGTCGTCACTGAAGCTTTCTTT. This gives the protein CASSLRTGVVVTEAFF. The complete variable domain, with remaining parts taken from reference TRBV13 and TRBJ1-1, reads AAGVIQSPRHLIKEKRETATLKCYPIPRHDTVYWYQQGPGQDPQFLISFYEKMQSDKGSIPDRFSAQQFSDYHSELNMSSLELGDSALYFCASSLRTGVVVTEAFFGQGTRLTVV.